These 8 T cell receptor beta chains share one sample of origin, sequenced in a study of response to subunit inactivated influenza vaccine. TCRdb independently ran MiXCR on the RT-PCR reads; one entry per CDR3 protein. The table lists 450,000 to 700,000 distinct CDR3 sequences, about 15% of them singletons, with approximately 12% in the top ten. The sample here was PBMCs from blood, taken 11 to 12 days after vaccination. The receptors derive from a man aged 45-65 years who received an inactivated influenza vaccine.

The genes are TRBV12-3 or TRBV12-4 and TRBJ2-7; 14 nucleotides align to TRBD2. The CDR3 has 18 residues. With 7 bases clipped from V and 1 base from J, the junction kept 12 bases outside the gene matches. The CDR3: CASTLHPRLAGGSYEQYF. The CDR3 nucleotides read TGTGCCAGCACCCTCCACCCGAGACTAGCGGGAGGGTCCTACGAGCAGTACTTC.

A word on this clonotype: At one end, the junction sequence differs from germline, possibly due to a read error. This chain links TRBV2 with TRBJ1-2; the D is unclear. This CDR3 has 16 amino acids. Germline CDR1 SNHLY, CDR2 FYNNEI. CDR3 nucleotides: TGTACCAGCAGTGAGTTAAACCCGGGATTCTTCCCCTCATACACCTTC. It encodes CTSSELNPGFFPSYTF.

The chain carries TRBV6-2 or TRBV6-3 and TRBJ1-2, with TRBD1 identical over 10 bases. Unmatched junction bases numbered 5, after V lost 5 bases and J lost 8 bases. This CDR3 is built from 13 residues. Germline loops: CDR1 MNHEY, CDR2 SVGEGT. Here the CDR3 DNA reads TGTGCCAGCAGTCGACAGGGGGCGCGAGGCTACACCTTC. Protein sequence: CASSRQGARGYTF.

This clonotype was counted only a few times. CDR3 sequence (DNA): TGTGCCAGCAGCCGGACAGTGGATGGCTACACCTTC. The encoded protein is CASSRTVDGYTF. The chain uses TRBV4-2 and TRBJ1-2; a weak D match, TRBD1 (6 bases). Trimming took off 4 bases at V and 6 bases at J, with 9 bases between the two ends. This CDR3 spans 12 amino acids. Germline V CDR1 and CDR2: LGHNA, YNFKEQ.

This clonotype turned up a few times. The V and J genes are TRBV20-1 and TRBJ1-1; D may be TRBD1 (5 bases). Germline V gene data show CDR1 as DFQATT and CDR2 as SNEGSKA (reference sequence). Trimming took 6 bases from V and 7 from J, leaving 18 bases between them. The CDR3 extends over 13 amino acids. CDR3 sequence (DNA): TGCAGTGCAACCACCACAGGAGGAATTGAAGCTTTCTTT. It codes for CSATTTGGIEAFF.

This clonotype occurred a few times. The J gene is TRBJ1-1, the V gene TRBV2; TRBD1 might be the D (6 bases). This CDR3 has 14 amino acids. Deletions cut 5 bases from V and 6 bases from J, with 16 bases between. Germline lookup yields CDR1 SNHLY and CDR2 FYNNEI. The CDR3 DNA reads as TGTGCCAGCAGTCCCCGAGGGGGATTGTCTGAAGCTTTCTTT. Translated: CASSPRGGLSEAFF.

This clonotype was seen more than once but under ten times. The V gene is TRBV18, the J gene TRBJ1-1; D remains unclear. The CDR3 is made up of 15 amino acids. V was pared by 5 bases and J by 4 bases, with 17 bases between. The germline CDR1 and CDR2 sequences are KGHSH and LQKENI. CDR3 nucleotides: TGTGCCAGCTCATCTCCGGGTCCTAGGGTCACTGAAGCTTTCTTT. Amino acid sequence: CASSSPGPRVTEAFF.

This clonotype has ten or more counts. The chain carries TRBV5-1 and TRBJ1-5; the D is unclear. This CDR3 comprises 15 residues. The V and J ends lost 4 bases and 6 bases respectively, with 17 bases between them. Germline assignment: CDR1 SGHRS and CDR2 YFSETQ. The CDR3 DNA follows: TGCGCCAGCAGCGCGGACGGGAATTGGGCTCAGCCCCAGCATTTT. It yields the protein CASSADGNWAQPQHF.